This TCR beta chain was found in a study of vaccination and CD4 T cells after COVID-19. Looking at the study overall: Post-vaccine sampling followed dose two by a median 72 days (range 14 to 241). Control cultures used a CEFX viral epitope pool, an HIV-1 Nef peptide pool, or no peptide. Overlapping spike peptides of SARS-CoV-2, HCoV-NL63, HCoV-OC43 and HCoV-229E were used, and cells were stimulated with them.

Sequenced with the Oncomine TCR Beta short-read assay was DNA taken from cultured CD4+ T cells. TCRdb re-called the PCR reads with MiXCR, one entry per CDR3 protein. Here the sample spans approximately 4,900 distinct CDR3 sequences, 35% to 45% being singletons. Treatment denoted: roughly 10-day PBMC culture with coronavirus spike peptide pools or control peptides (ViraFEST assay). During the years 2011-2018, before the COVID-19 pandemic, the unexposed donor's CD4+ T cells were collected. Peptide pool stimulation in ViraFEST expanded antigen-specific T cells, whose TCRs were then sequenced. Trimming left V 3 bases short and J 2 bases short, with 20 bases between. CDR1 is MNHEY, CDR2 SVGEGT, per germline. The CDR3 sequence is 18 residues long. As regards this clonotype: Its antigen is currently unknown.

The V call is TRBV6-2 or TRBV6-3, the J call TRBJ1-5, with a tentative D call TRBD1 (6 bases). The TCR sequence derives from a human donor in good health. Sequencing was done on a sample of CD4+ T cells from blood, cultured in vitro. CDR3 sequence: CASSYGYGGGGGNQPQHF. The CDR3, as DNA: TGTGCCAGCAGTTATGGGTATGGGGGCGGTGGTGGCAATCAGCCCCAGCATTTT.